A single sample gave rise to the 10 T cell receptor beta chains below, sequenced in a study of T cells in localized non-small cell lung cancer. Repertoires were generated with immunoSEQ multiplex PCR, while TCRdb's copy carries only in-frame clones and drops some. The sample comprises over a thousand clones, 22% of which are singletons, and roughly 16% rests with the top ten. This material consisted of normal lung tissue next to the tumor, taken before any cancer treatment. The receptors were gathered from a woman aged 40-69 years with stage I lung adenocarcinoma.

By share, this clone counts as large. The chain recombines TRBV6-8 with TRBJ2-7; 10 bases map to TRBD1. Germline CDR1 is MNHGY and CDR2 is SAAAGT. V was clipped by 4 bases and J by 5 bases; unmatched bases: 5. The CDR3 covers 14 residues. The CDR3 loop reads CASSFRDRGHEQYF. The CDR3 DNA sequence: TGTGCCAGCAGTTTCCGGGACAGGGGCCACGAGCAGTACTTC.

The chain employs TRBV15 and TRBJ2-5; 11 bases match TRBD2. Germline assignment: CDR1 LNHNV and CDR2 YYDKDF (reference sequence). This CDR3 is 14 amino acids long. Trimming at V came to 6 bases and at J to 5 bases, leaving 5 bases not matched to a gene. The CDR3 spells CATSSGRAPETQYF. As DNA, the CDR3 is TGTGCCACCAGTAGCGGGAGGGCGCCCGAGACCCAGTACTTC.

This clone is medium-sized. V usage is TRBV11-3 and J usage is TRBJ2-5; D is perhaps TRBD2 (5 bases). CDR3 length: 16 residues. The germline CDR1 and CDR2 sequences are SGHNT and YENEEA. The V and J ends lost 0 bases and 5 bases respectively, with 16 bases between them. CDR3: CASSLEGVHAMETQYF. The CDR3 DNA reads as TGTGCCAGCAGCTTAGAGGGAGTTCATGCGATGGAGACCCAGTACTTC.

This clone has a handful of counts. The V call is TRBV23-1, the J call TRBJ1-2, with 7 bases fitting TRBD1. TRBV23-1 carries the ORF label, with uncertain function. The CDR3 sequence is 14 residues long. J was trimmed by 7 bases and V by 6 bases; bases with no gene match: 11. Here the CDR3 DNA reads TGCGCCAGCAGCCCGGACAGGCGCATAGGTGGCTACACCTTC. Residues: CASSPDRRIGGYTF.

The rearrangement joins TRBV19 to TRBJ1-5; D not certain. This CDR3 region has 12 residues. The germline V and J ends were trimmed by 0 bases and 8 bases, with 5 bases remaining between them. The germline V gene has CDR1 LNHDA and CDR2 SQIVND (reference sequence). This chain's CDR3 is CASSIDVEPQHF. The DNA for the CDR3 is TGTGCCAGTAGTATAGACGTGGAGCCCCAGCATTTT.

In its sample, this clone is medium-sized. The genes are TRBV2 and TRBJ2-6; maybe TRBD2 (5 bases). Trimming shortened V by 7 bases and J by 0 bases, and 13 bases separated the two germline ends. Looked up from germline, CDR1 is SNHLY and CDR2 is FYNNEI. CDR3 length: 16 amino acids. CDR3 sequence (DNA): TGTGCCAGCATCGGGGTGCCAAGCTCTGGGGCCAACGTCCTGACTTTC. This encodes CASIGVPSSGANVLTF.

Within the sample, this clone is medium-sized (0.01 to 0.1%). The rearrangement uses TRBV11-3 and TRBJ2-1; D may be TRBD2 (5 bases). The V gene's germline CDR1 is SGHNT and CDR2 YENEEA. This CDR3 has 14 amino acids. The V and J ends lost 3 bases and 5 bases respectively, with 11 bases between them. Here the CDR3 reads CASSFGITHNEQFF. CDR3 coding DNA: TGTGCCAGCAGCTTCGGGATAACTCACAATGAGCAGTTCTTC.

This clone has only a few counts. The chain links TRBV9 to TRBJ2-2; TRBD2 agrees at 7 bases. The CDR3 spans 15 residues. The trim removed 3 bases at V and 4 bases at J, leaving 6 bases unmatched. Germline CDR1 is SGDLS and CDR2 is YYNGEE. The CDR3: CASSARDYLTGELFF. The CDR3 DNA sequence: TGTGCCAGCAGCGCGCGGGACTACCTCACCGGGGAGCTGTTTTTT.

V is TRBV19 and J is TRBJ1-3; D not certain. CDR3 length: 12 residues. V was trimmed by 5 bases and J by 5 bases, leaving 7 bases between them. Germline values: CDR1 LNHDA, CDR2 SQIVND (reference sequence). CDR3 region: CASSFHRNTIYF. The CDR3 region has the DNA TGTGCCAGTAGTTTTCACAGAAACACCATATATTTT. The full variable domain, its missing parts supplied by reference TRBV19 and TRBJ1-3, is DGGITQSPKYLFRKEGQNVTLSCEQNLNHDAMYWYRQDPGQGLRLIYYSQIVNDFQKGDIAEGYSVSREKKESFPLTVTSAQKNPTAFYLCASSFHRNTIYFGEGSWLTVV.

This chain links TRBV11-3 with TRBJ1-2, with D tentatively TRBD1 (6 bases). CDR1 and CDR2 from the germline V gene are SGHNT and YENEEA. The length of the CDR3 is 14 residues. V was cut by 5 bases and J by 7 bases, with 17 bases left in between. CDR3 nucleotide sequence: TGTGCCAGCAGCCATGAGTCGGGGGCGCGTGGCTACACCTTC. Translating gives CASSHESGARGYTF.